These 2 T cell receptor beta chains share one sample of origin, sequenced in a study of beta chain features in type 1 diabetes. Study findings and constraints: People with Type 1 diabetes carried modestly yet significantly shorter TCRB CDR3s in all four CD4+ subsets.

The whole isolated RNA underwent reverse transcription, so sequencing captured expressed TCRB transcripts. Generated by immunoSEQ multiplex PCR, the TCRdb table keeps only in-frame clones and is missing some. The table lists around 41,000 clones, about 66% of them singletons. Antigen specificity for these receptors is unknown. Input material: Tregs from blood. These receptors all come from a man aged 25 to 40 with type 1 diabetes. Some clones in this sample may be carry-over from other donors' samples.

The gene calls are TRBV7-2 and TRBJ2-5; D not resolved. The DNA end favors TRBJ2-7, so the J call may be wrong. This CDR3 region has 13 residues. Germline-derived CDR1 and CDR2 are SGHTA and FQGNSA. This CDR3 is CASSLVVGAEQYF. As DNA, the CDR3 is TGTGCCAGCAGCTTAGTGGTCGGTGCCGAGCAGTACTTC.

The chain links TRBV4-2 to TRBJ1-2, with 8 nucleotides matching TRBD1. In germline, CDR1 is LGHNA, CDR2 YNFKEQ. This CDR3 region has 14 residues. With V trimmed by 0 bases and J by 3 bases, 0 bases remained unmatched. CDR3 sequence reads: CASSQEQGDYGYTF. As DNA, the CDR3 is TGTGCCAGCAGCCAAGAACAGGGGGACTATGGCTACACCTTC.